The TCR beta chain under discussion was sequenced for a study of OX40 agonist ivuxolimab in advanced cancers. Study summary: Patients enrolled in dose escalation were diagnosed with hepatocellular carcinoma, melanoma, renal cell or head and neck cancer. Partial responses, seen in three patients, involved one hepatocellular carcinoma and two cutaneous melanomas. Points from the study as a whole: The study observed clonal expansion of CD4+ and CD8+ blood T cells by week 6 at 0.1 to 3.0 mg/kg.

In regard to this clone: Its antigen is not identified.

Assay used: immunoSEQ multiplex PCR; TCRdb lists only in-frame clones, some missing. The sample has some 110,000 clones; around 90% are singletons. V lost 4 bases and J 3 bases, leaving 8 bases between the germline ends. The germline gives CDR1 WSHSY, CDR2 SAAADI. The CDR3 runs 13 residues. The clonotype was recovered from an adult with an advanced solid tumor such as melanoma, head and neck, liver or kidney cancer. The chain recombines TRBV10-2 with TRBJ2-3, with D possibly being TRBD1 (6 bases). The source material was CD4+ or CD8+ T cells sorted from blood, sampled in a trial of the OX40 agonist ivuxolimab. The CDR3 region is CASSVQGTDTQYF. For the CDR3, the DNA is TGCGCCAGCAGTGTTCAGGGGACAGATACGCAGTATTTT.